A selection of T cell receptor beta chains follows, all from one sample in a study of shared clonotypes between healthy human individuals. Clones were read by immunoSEQ multiplex PCR, and TCRdb kept only the in-frame ones, dropping some. The sample holds about 670,000 clones, about three quarters seen once. The source material was memory CD4+ T cells sorted from blood. These receptors were collected from a young woman in good health. Each CDR3 is given with its conserved first and last residue. Each record gives: V gene, D gene, clone size, J gene, CDR3 DNA, CDR3 protein. The D gene is left open where the match is weak. Part of the rows lack a size; the others show once, few, many or a class for expanded clones.

v_gene: TRBV7-2; d_gene: -; abundance: -; j_gene: TRBJ2-3; CDR3nt: TGTGCCAGCAGCCTAGCTAGCACAGATACGCAGTATTTT; CDR3aa: CASSLASTDTQYF
v_gene: TRBV19; d_gene: TRBD1; abundance: -; j_gene: TRBJ1-5; CDR3nt: TGTGCCAGTAGTCAGAAACCGGGACAGGACCAGCCCCAGCATTTT; CDR3aa: CASSQKPGQDQPQHF
v_gene: TRBV5-4; d_gene: -; abundance: few; j_gene: TRBJ2-7; CDR3nt: TGTGCCAGCAGCTTGGATTGGCGGGGCGGCTACGAGCAGTACTTC; CDR3aa: CASSLDWRGGYEQYF
v_gene: TRBV30; d_gene: TRBD2; abundance: -; j_gene: TRBJ2-7; CDR3nt: TGTGCCTGGAGGAGGTTGGGTAGCGGGACCGCCGAGCAGTACTTC; CDR3aa: CAWRRLGSGTAEQYF
v_gene: TRBV6-4; d_gene: -; abundance: -; j_gene: TRBJ1-1; CDR3nt: TGTGCCAGCAGTGACTCCACAGGCGGTCACACTGAAGCTTTCTTT; CDR3aa: CASSDSTGGHTEAFF
v_gene: TRBV20-1; d_gene: -; abundance: -; j_gene: TRBJ1-5; CDR3nt: TGCAGTGTTGGAGGCAATCAGCCCCAGCATTTT; CDR3aa: CSVGGNQPQHF
v_gene: TRBV18; d_gene: TRBD1; abundance: many; j_gene: TRBJ2-7; CDR3nt: TGTGCCAGCTCCCGCGGACAGGGGGCGCGAGAGCAGTACTTC; CDR3aa: CASSRGQGAREQYF
v_gene: TRBV7-2; d_gene: -; abundance: -; j_gene: TRBJ1-2; CDR3nt: TGTGCCAGCAGCCCGCAACTACGACAAGCTAACTATGGCTACACCTTC; CDR3aa: CASSPQLRQANYGYTF
v_gene: TRBV7-2; d_gene: -; abundance: -; j_gene: TRBJ1-1; CDR3nt: TGTGCCAGCAGCTCTTTTCGGGGACTGACTGAAGCTTTCTTT; CDR3aa: CASSSFRGLTEAFF
v_gene: TRBV11-2; d_gene: TRBD1; abundance: once; j_gene: TRBJ1-2; CDR3nt: TGTGCCAGCAGCTTAGTTGCGACAGGGTATGGCTACACCTTC; CDR3aa: CASSLVATGYGYTF
v_gene: TRBV2; d_gene: TRBD2; abundance: many; j_gene: TRBJ2-7; CDR3nt: TGTGCCAGCAGTGGGCTAGCGGGAGTTAACGAGCAGTACTTC; CDR3aa: CASSGLAGVNEQYF
v_gene: TRBV7-2; d_gene: -; abundance: -; j_gene: TRBJ1-5; CDR3nt: TGTGCCAGCAGTGTAGGGTTTGCCCAGCCCCAGCATTTT; CDR3aa: CASSVGFAQPQHF
v_gene: TRBV7-8; d_gene: TRBD2; abundance: -; j_gene: TRBJ2-7; CDR3nt: TGTGCCAGCAGCTTAGTGACTAGCGGGATTAGTCCCTACGAGCAGTACTTC; CDR3aa: CASSLVTSGISPYEQYF
v_gene: TRBV6-4; d_gene: -; abundance: -; j_gene: TRBJ1-5; CDR3nt: TGTGCCAGCAGCAGCCCCGTACAGGGCCAATATAGCAATCAGCCCCAGCATTTT; CDR3aa: CASSSPVQGQYSNQPQHF
v_gene: TRBV27; d_gene: -; abundance: once; j_gene: TRBJ2-1; CDR3nt: TGTGCCAGCAGTTTAAGGGACTTCGTTAGCTACAATGAGCAGTTCTTC; CDR3aa: CASSLRDFVSYNEQFF
v_gene: TRBV28; d_gene: TRBD1; abundance: few; j_gene: TRBJ1-2; CDR3nt: TGTGCCAGCAGTTCTGGACAGGGGGCTCGGACGAGAGGCTACACCTTC; CDR3aa: CASSSGQGARTRGYTF
v_gene: TRBV4-2; d_gene: TRBD2; abundance: -; j_gene: TRBJ2-7; CDR3nt: TGTGCCAGCAGCCAACCCGGGACTAGCCTCTACGAGCAGTACTTC; CDR3aa: CASSQPGTSLYEQYF
v_gene: TRBV4-2; d_gene: TRBD2; abundance: -; j_gene: TRBJ2-1; CDR3nt: TGTGCCAGCAGCCAACTAGCGGGAGAGGGGGGTGAGCAGTTCTTC; CDR3aa: CASSQLAGEGGEQFF
v_gene: TRBV2; d_gene: -; abundance: -; j_gene: TRBJ2-4; CDR3nt: TGTGCCAGCAGTAAGGAAAAATTAGCCAAAAACATTCAGTACTTC; CDR3aa: CASSKEKLAKNIQYF
v_gene: TRBV23-1; d_gene: -; abundance: -; j_gene: TRBJ1-5; CDR3nt: TGCGCCAGCAGTCCCACATACTGGAGGGGTCCGCCCCAGCATTTT; CDR3aa: CASSPTYWRGPPQHF
v_gene: TRBV29-1; d_gene: TRBD1; abundance: -; j_gene: TRBJ2-7; CDR3nt: TGCAGCGTTACCCACGGACAGGGCTACGAGCAGTACTTC; CDR3aa: CSVTHGQGYEQYF
v_gene: TRBV29-1; d_gene: -; abundance: -; j_gene: TRBJ2-2; CDR3nt: TGCAGCGTTGGAGAGAGTCGAACCGGGGAGCTGTTTTTT; CDR3aa: CSVGESRTGELFF
v_gene: TRBV25-1; d_gene: TRBD2; abundance: -; j_gene: TRBJ2-1; CDR3nt: TGTGCCAGCAGTGAATCGACTAGCTGGGCCCTGGATGAGCAGTTCTTC; CDR3aa: CASSESTSWALDEQFF
v_gene: TRBV7-9; d_gene: TRBD2; abundance: -; j_gene: TRBJ2-1; CDR3nt: TGTGCCAGCAGCCGATTGCCCCTCGGGACTAGCGTGAATGAGCAGTTCTTC; CDR3aa: CASSRLPLGTSVNEQFF
v_gene: TRBV5-1; d_gene: TRBD2; abundance: -; j_gene: TRBJ2-1; CDR3nt: TGCGCCAGCAGCCTGACTAGCGGATCCTACAATGAGCAGTTCTTC; CDR3aa: CASSLTSGSYNEQFF
v_gene: TRBV5-1; d_gene: TRBD2; abundance: -; j_gene: TRBJ2-7; CDR3nt: TGCGCCAGCAGCTTGCGGACTAGCGGCGAGCAGTACTTC; CDR3aa: CASSLRTSGEQYF
v_gene: TRBV6-5; d_gene: TRBD1; abundance: -; j_gene: TRBJ1-5; CDR3nt: TGTGCCAGCAGACGGACAGGGGATAGCAATCAGCCCCAGCATTTT; CDR3aa: CASRRTGDSNQPQHF
v_gene: TRBV6-5; d_gene: -; abundance: -; j_gene: TRBJ2-7; CDR3nt: TGTGCCAGCAGAACCCTAGGGAACCGATACGAGCAGTACTTC; CDR3aa: CASRTLGNRYEQYF
v_gene: TRBV5-1; d_gene: -; abundance: -; j_gene: TRBJ2-5; CDR3nt: TGCGCCAGCAGCCCGTCGGAAGGGACACATCAAGAGACCCAGTACTTC; CDR3aa: CASSPSEGTHQETQYF